This T cell receptor (beta chain) was profiled in a study of control samples from healthy donors and cancer patients. The assay was immunoSEQ multiplex PCR, and TCRdb's table has in-frame clones only and misses some. The sample lists roughly 27,000 clones, approximately 91% occurring once. The germline CDR1 and CDR2 sequences are SEHNR and FQNEAQ (reference sequence). The CDR3 is made up of 13 amino acids. The ends were cut back, 6 bases at V and 2 bases at J, with 11 bases in the middle. What was sequenced was PBMCs. The receptor comes from a man over 45 with lung cancer. The chain is built from TRBV7-9 and TRBJ2-7; possibly TRBD2 for D (6 bases). CDR3 region: CASSIGGTYEQYF. CDR3 nucleotides: TGTGCCAGCAGTATCGGAGGGACCTACGAGCAGTACTTC.